These T cell receptor beta chains were read from a single sample in a study of cytomegalovirus exposure and HLA in healthy donors. Sequencing used immunoSEQ multiplex PCR; TCRdb keeps in-frame clones, though not all of them. The sample carries roughly 100,000 clones, less than 85% recorded once. Sequenced input: PBMCs. These receptors were taken from a man aged 40-50 years in good health and CMV-seropositive. CDR3s leave out the opening cysteine and the closing phenylalanine or tryptophan. A D gene is named only where the DNA matches it firmly.

j_call v_call d_call cdr3_aa
- TRBV5-4 TRBD1 ASSQGQGAPYEQY
TRBJ2-7 TRBV2 - ASSAGLREQY
TRBJ2-7 TRBV18 TRBD1 ASSPGTGLYEQY
TRBJ2-7 TRBV18 TRBD2 ASSPNRAGGSSYEQY
TRBJ2-7 TRBV7-6 - ASSSSPLGNEQY
TRBJ1-1 TRBV5-6 - ASSFFNWVSGEAF
TRBJ2-7 TRBV28 TRBD1 ASTLAGQGSYEQY
TRBJ1-2 TRBV7-2 - ASSLGRYGYT
TRBJ2-7 TRBV7-2 TRBD2 ASSPRVAAGGSSEQY
TRBJ2-1 TRBV7-2 TRBD1 ASSLEPGQGNEQF
TRBJ1-4 TRBV15 - ATSSSGGKLF
TRBJ2-7 TRBV7-2 TRBD2 ASSRGGEQY
TRBJ2-7 TRBV19 - ASSIGGKAFLEQY
TRBJ2-7 TRBV2 - ASSLGGGYEQY
TRBJ1-5 TRBV7-2 TRBD1 ASQERTGAPQPQH
TRBJ1-1 TRBV29-1 - SVEGRGDTEAF
TRBJ1-2 TRBV6-1 - ASSPGSRAGYGYT
TRBJ1-2 TRBV18 - ASSPQRTIANYGYT
TRBJ2-2 TRBV2 TRBD1 ASSYPGQGTGELF
TRBJ2-5 TRBV7-2 TRBD2 ASSPQAGGLEQY
TRBJ2-3 TRBV9 - ASSAISDTQY
TRBJ2-2 TRBV25-1 TRBD2 ASGDSGEDTGELF
TRBJ2-7 TRBV27 - ASSLDVGRGKWY
TRBJ2-7 TRBV27 TRBD1 ASKTGTGGMQY
TRBJ2-3 TRBV28 TRBD2 ASSLWGKGLAGRSTDTRY
TRBJ2-7 TRBV2 TRBD2 ASRGDTSGIRYEQY
TRBJ1-1 TRBV9 TRBD1 ASSGYRGLNTEAF
TRBJ2-6 TRBV4-3 - ASSQGAGANGLT
TRBJ2-5 TRBV10-3 TRBD1 AISEPGGSETQY
TRBJ1-1 TRBV30 - ARKAKLNTEAF
TRBJ2-2 TRBV4-3 - ASSRGSGVNTGELF
TRBJ2-6 TRBV7-9 TRBD2 ASSLRTGLASGANGLT
TRBJ2-7 TRBV6-5 - ASSRDRSLYEQY
TRBJ1-4 TRBV10-3 TRBD1 AISRDRGNEKLF
TRBJ1-2 TRBV10-3 - AISDSGPYGYT
TRBJ2-3 TRBV5-5 TRBD1 ASSFGDRGGTDTQY
TRBJ1-4 TRBV4-3 TRBD1 ASSLATGVGVEKLF
TRBJ1-6 TRBV30 - AWSAARTRPVNSPLH
TRBJ2-7 TRBV14 - ASSQGLAFYEQY
TRBJ2-5 TRBV5-4 - ASSWGGGIQETQY
TRBJ2-5 TRBV2 TRBD2 ASTGTSGFGGQETQY
TRBJ1-1 TRBV10-2 TRBD1 ASSERETGRSTEAF
TRBJ2-7 TRBV6-4 - ASRPGALATEQY
TRBJ2-7 TRBV18 - ASSPIFQGYEQY
TRBJ2-3 TRBV27 - ASSPRFYTDTQY